This T cell receptor (beta chain) comes out of a study of regulatory T cells in long-lasting Graves disease. About the study: Antithyroid drug exposure in newly diagnosed Graves' patients had lasted under 3 months.

This clonotype was counted a single time. Its target is not known. This may stem from a read error, because a much larger clone lies one nucleotide away. Relying on iRepertoire HTBI primers and Arm-PCR of CDR3 regions, the team built TCR beta libraries. MiXCR was run by TCRdb on the multiplex PCR reads, yielding one entry per CDR3 protein. Of 400,000 to 500,000 distinct CDR3 sequences listed, under 15% are singletons. V was clipped by 4 bases and J by 13 bases, with 29 bases between them. Germline-derived CDR1 and CDR2 are LGHNT and FRNRAP. This CDR3 is built from 17 residues. The time point here: newly diagnosed GD, antithyroid drugs for less than 3 months. The authors made the TCR library using RNA they extracted from PBMCs. The study, taken as a whole, reports: Sampling was limited to peripheral blood rather than thyroid tissue.

These data also featured in a second study, about T cells in Graves' hyperthyroidism and ophthalmopathy. That report notes: Investigators excluded patients with uncontrolled infection, other autoimmune disease, pregnancy or lactation.

The chain has TRBV12-5 and TRBJ2-4; D tentatively fits TRBD1 or TRBD2 (5 bases each). The TCR comes from a woman aged 25 to 39 with Graves disease. The input for sequencing was peripheral blood mononuclear cells (PBMCs), taken at new diagnosis, from a patient treated with antithyroid drugs. CDR3 sequence: CASGSLPKGSSYNEQYF. The CDR3 DNA reads TGTGCTAGTGGTTCCCTCCCGAAGGGGAGCTCCTACAATGAGCAGTACTTC.